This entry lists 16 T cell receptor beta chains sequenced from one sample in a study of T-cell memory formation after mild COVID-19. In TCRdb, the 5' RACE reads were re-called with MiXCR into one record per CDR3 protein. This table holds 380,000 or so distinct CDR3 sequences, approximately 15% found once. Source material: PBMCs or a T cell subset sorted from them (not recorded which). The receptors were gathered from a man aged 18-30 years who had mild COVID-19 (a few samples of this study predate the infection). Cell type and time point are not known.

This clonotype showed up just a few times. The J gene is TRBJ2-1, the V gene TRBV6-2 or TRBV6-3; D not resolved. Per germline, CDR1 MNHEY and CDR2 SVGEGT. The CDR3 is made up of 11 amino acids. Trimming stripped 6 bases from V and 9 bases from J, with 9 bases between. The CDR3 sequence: CASRIGGEQFF. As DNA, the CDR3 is TGTGCCAGCAGGATTGGCGGTGAGCAGTTCTTC.

The CDR3 is CASSQGGFSGNTIYF. As DNA, the CDR3 is TGTGCCAGCAGTCAGGGAGGATTCTCTGGAAACACCATATATTTT. The chain links TRBV7-2 to TRBJ1-3; TRBD1 is a possible D gene (5 bases). Germline values: CDR1 SGHTA, CDR2 FQGNSA. The CDR3 covers 15 residues. Trimming took off 6 bases at V and 0 bases at J, with 12 bases between the two ends.

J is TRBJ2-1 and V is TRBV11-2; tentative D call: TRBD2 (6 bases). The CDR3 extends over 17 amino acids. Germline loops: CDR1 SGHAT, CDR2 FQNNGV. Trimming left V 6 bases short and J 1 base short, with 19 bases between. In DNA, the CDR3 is TGTGCCAGCAGGGGACTCAGTGGCGGTAGGTCCTACAATGAGCAGTTCTTC. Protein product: CASRGLSGGRSYNEQFF.

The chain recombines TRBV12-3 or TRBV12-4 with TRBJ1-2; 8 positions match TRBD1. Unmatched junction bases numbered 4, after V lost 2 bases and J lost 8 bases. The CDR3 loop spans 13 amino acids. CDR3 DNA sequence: TGTGCCAGCAGTTTAAGACAGGGGAGCGGCTACACCTTC. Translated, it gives CASSLRQGSGYTF.

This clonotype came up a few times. The CDR3 coding sequence is TGCGCCAGCACCGTAGACGGAGCAAGGACGAACACTGAAGCTTTCTTT. This sequence encodes CASTVDGARTNTEAFF. The chain is built from TRBV5-1 and TRBJ1-1; D is uncertain. This CDR3 is 16 amino acids long. Trimming shortened V by 6 bases and J by 1 base, and 19 bases separated the two germline ends. Germline V gene sequence: CDR1 SGHRS, CDR2 YFSETQ.

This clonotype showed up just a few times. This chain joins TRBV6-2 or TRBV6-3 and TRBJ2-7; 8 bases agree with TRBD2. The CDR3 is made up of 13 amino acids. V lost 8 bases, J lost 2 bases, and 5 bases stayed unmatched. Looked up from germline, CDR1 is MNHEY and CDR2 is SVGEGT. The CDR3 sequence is CASGLAGPYEQYF. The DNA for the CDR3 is TGTGCCAGCGGCTTAGCGGGACCCTACGAGCAGTACTTC.

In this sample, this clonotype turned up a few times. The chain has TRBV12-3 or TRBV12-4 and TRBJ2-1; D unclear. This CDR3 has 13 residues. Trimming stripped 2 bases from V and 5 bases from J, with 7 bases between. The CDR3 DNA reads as TGTGCCAGCAGTTTAAGACTGAACAATGAGCAGTTCTTC. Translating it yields CASSLRLNNEQFF.

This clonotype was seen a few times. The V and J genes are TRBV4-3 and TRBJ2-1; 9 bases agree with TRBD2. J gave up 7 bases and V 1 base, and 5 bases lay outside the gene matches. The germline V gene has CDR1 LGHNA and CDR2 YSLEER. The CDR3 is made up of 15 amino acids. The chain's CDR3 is CASSQGGGGANEQFF. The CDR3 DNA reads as TGCGCCAGCAGCCAAGGGGGCGGGGGGGCAAATGAGCAGTTCTTC.

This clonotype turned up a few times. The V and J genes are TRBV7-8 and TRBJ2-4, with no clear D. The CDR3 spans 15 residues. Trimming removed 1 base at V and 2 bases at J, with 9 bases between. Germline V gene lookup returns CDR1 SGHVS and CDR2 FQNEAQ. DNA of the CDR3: TGTGCCAGCAGCTTAGATGAAGTCTCCAAAAACATTCAGTACTTC. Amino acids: CASSLDEVSKNIQYF. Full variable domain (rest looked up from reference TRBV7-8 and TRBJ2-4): GAGVSQSPRYKVAKRGQDVALRCDPISGHVSLFWYQQALGQGPEFLTYFQNEAQLDKSGLPSDRFFAERPEGSVSTLKIQRTQQEDSAVYLCASSLDEVSKNIQYFGAGTRLSVL.

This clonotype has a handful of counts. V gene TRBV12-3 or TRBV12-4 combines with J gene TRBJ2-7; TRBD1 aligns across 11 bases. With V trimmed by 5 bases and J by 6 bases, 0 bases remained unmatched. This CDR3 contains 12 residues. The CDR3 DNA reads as TGTGCCAGCAGTGGGACAGGGGGCGAGCAGTACGTC. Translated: CASSGTGGEQYV.

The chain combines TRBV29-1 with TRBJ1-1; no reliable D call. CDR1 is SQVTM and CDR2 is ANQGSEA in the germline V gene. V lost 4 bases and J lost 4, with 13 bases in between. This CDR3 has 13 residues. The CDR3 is CSVVGLSFTEAFF. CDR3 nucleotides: TGCAGCGTTGTCGGACTTTCCTTCACTGAAGCTTTCTTT.

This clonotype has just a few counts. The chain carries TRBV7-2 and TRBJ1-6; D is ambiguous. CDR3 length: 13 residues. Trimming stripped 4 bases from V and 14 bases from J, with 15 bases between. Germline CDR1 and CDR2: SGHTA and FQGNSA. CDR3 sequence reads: CASSSYREVSLHF. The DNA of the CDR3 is TGTGCCAGCAGCTCCTATCGGGAGGTGTCCCTCCACTTT.

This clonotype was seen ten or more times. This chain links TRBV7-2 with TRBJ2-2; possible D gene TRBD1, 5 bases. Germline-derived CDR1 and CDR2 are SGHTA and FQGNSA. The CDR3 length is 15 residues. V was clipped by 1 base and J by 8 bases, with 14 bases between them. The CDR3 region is CASSLGRWSGGELFF. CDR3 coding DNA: TGTGCCAGCAGCTTAGGAAGGTGGTCAGGGGGGGAGCTGTTTTTT.

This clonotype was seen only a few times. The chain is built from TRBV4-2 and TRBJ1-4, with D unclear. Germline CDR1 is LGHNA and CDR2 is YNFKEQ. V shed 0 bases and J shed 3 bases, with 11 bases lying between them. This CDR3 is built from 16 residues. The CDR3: CASSQDSGWANEKLFF. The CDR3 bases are TGTGCCAGCAGCCAAGATTCGGGGTGGGCTAATGAAAAACTGTTTTTT.

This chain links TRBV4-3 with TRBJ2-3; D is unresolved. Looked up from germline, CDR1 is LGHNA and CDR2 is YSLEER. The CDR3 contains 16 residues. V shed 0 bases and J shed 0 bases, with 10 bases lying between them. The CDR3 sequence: CASSQDRAPSTDTQYF. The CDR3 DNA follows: TGCGCCAGCAGCCAAGATAGAGCGCCCAGCACAGATACGCAGTATTTT.

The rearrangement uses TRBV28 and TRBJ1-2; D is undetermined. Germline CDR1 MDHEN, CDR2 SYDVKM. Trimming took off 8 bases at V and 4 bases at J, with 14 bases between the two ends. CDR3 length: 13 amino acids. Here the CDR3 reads CASRPGGLYGYTF. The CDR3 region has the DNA TGTGCCAGCCGACCAGGAGGACTCTATGGCTACACCTTC.